A selection of T cell receptor beta chains follows, all from one sample in a study of blood T cell repertoires in COVID-19. Sequencing was performed with immunoSEQ multiplex PCR; in TCRdb, only in-frame clones are kept and a portion is missing. The data show some 140,000 clones, approximately 84% seen once. The source material was peripheral blood. The receptors shown here come from a woman of 80 years or more with acute or convalescent COVID-19. The CDR3 runs from the conserved cysteine through the conserved F or W. D genes are given only for firm matches. Where a row states a size, it is once, few, many or the class of an expanded clone; other rows omit it.

J gene	clone size	V gene	D gene	CDR3 DNA	CDR3 protein
TRBJ2-3	-	TRBV10-3	-	TGTGCCACTGGGTCCGGGGTTCCGGGCACAGATACGCAGTATTTT	CATGSGVPGTDTQYF
TRBJ1-2	-	TRBV4-3	TRBD1	TGCGCCAGCAGCCAGGGACACACAGGGACAGGGCTGAAGGTTGGCTACACCTTC	CASSQGHTGTGLKVGYTF
TRBJ1-2	-	TRBV27	TRBD1	TGTGCCAGCAGTTTTAACCGGGACAGCTATGGCTACACCTTC	CASSFNRDSYGYTF
TRBJ1-1	few	TRBV4-3	-	TGCGCCAGCAGAGAGTGGGGGGGGAACACTGAAGCTTTCTTT	CASREWGGNTEAFF
TRBJ2-1	-	TRBV5-6	TRBD2	TGTGCCAGCAGCGGTCTTGGCGGGAGGCGGAATGAGCAGTTCTTC	CASSGLGGRRNEQFF
TRBJ2-2	-	TRBV9	-	TGTGCCAGCAGCGAGAGGGGGGAGGGCACCGGGGAGCTGTTTTTT	CASSERGEGTGELFF
TRBJ1-4	-	TRBV6-2/TRBV6-3	TRBD1	TGTGCCAGCAGTACCCGGGACAGGGTAGAAGAAAAACTGTTTTTT	CASSTRDRVEEKLFF
TRBJ2-5	-	TRBV6-2/TRBV6-3	TRBD2	TGTGCCAGCAGCCGTTTAGCGGGAGGGCTTGCGACCCAGTACTTC	CASSRLAGGLATQYF
TRBJ2-7	-	TRBV15	-	TGTGCCACCAGCAGAGAGCGCGCGGGGTCCTACGAGCAGTACTTC	CATSRERAGSYEQYF
TRBJ2-7	-	TRBV6-1	-	TGTGCCAGCAGTGAAGGCCACTTCTACGAGCAGTACTTC	CASSEGHFYEQYF
TRBJ1-1	-	TRBV19	TRBD1	TGTGCCAGTAGTAGAGACAGGGGTCGAACCTCGAACACTGAAGCTTTCTTT	CASSRDRGRTSNTEAFF
TRBJ2-1	once	TRBV9	-	TGTGCCAGCAGCGCGCTGGGCCCGAGAGACAATGAGCAGTTCTTC	CASSALGPRDNEQFF
TRBJ1-2	-	TRBV2	TRBD1	TGTGCCAGCAGCCCAGGGGGTTTCTACACCTTC	CASSPGGFYTF
TRBJ1-2	-	TRBV27	TRBD1	TGTGCCAGCAGTCCGGGGACAGGGAGCTATGGCTACACCTTC	CASSPGTGSYGYTF
TRBJ2-5	-	TRBV6-5	TRBD2	TGTGCCAGCAGAGAGCGGGGGGCCCAAGAGACCCAGTACTTC	CASRERGAQETQYF
TRBJ2-1	-	TRBV6-5	-	TGTGCCAGCAGTTACTCCGCAGGGAGGCATGAGCAGTTCTTC	CASSYSAGRHEQFF
TRBJ2-7	-	TRBV5-5	TRBD1	TGTGCCAGCAGCTTACAGGGACAGGCTACCTACGAGCAGTACTTC	CASSLQGQATYEQYF
TRBJ1-2	-	TRBV7-9	-	TGTGCCAGCAGCCTTACAGGGATTTATGGCTACACCTTC	CASSLTGIYGYTF
TRBJ2-2	-	TRBV10-1	-	TGCGCCAGCAGTGTCAGGCGTGGGAACACCGGGGAGCTGTTTTTT	CASSVRRGNTGELFF
TRBJ2-4	-	TRBV3-1/TRBV3-2	TRBD2	TGTGCCAGCAGCCAAGATGGGGCAAGCGGGAGGAACATTCAGTACTTC	CASSQDGASGRNIQYF
TRBJ1-5	-	TRBV5-6	-	TGTGCCAGCAGCTTGAGGCGGAGGGTCAATCAGCCCCAGCATTTT	CASSLRRRVNQPQHF
TRBJ2-2	-	TRBV29-1	-	TGCAGCGTTGAATTGCCAGGGGGGCCCACCGGGGAGCTGTTTTTT	CSVELPGGPTGELFF
TRBJ1-2	-	TRBV30	-	TGTGCCTGGATGCCCGGAGGGCTCGGCTACACCTTC	CAWMPGGLGYTF
TRBJ2-7	-	TRBV5-1	-	TGCGCCAGCAGCCAAAGACAGGGAGGCTACGAGCAGTACTTC	CASSQRQGGYEQYF
TRBJ1-3	-	TRBV19	-	TGTGCCAGTAGTTCTACCTCGGACATTGGAAACACCATATATTTT	CASSSTSDIGNTIYF
TRBJ2-7	-	TRBV30	TRBD2	TGTGCCTGGACTCGGGGGGACCGGGAAAGTTCCTACGAGCAGTACTTC	CAWTRGDRESSYEQYF
TRBJ1-1	-	TRBV5-4	-	TGTGCCAGCAGCTCATTAGGTCTGGGGCGAGGTGGCACTGAAGCTTTCTTT	CASSSLGLGRGGTEAFF
TRBJ1-4	-	TRBV2	-	TGTGCCAGCAGGGAAATACTCACAGGGATTGGAGAAAAACTGTTTTTT	CASREILTGIGEKLFF
TRBJ2-4	-	TRBV2	TRBD1	TGTGCCAGCAGTGAAGAGGGGGCAGCCAAAAACATTCAGTACTTC	CASSEEGAAKNIQYF
TRBJ2-3	-	TRBV7-2	-	TGTGCCAGCAGTTTCTCCGGGACTTTTGTAGATACGCAGTATTTT	CASSFSGTFVDTQYF
TRBJ2-1	-	TRBV20-1	-	TGCAGTGCTGGTCTAGGGGGATCTCAGTTCTTC	CSAGLGGSQFF
TRBJ2-3	-	TRBV4-3	TRBD1	TGCGCCAGCAGCCCCCGGGCAGGGGGCGCGGATACGCAGTATTTT	CASSPRAGGADTQYF
TRBJ2-1	-	TRBV18	-	TGTGCCAGCCTCACATCAGCGGGCCGGATGAATGAGCAGTTCTTC	CASLTSAGRMNEQFF
TRBJ1-1	once	TRBV21-1	-	TGTGCCAGCAGCAAAGGGAGGCGGAACACTGAAGCTTTCTTT	CASSKGRRNTEAFF
TRBJ2-1	-	TRBV5-5	TRBD2	TGTGCCAGCAGGACCGGGACTAGCGGGAGCTCCTACAATGAGCAGTTCTTC	CASRTGTSGSSYNEQFF
TRBJ2-2	-	TRBV5-1	TRBD2	TGCGCCAGCAGCCCCCTAGCGGGGGGGAACACCGGGGAGCTGTTTTTT	CASSPLAGGNTGELFF
TRBJ2-3	-	TRBV7-2	-	TGTGCCAGCAGCGGGGGGGGCGGTCGGACAGATACGCAGTATTTT	CASSGGGGRTDTQYF
TRBJ1-3	-	TRBV12-3/TRBV12-4	-	TGTGCCAGCAGCTCAGGGGCTGGAAACACCATATATTTT	CASSSGAGNTIYF
TRBJ1-2	once	TRBV10-3	-	TGTGCCATCAGTGAATCGGACAGCTATGGCTACACCTTC	CAISESDSYGYTF
TRBJ2-2	-	TRBV7-2	TRBD2	TGTGCCAGCAGCCTCAGACCCCCTAGCGGGAGGGTCTCCGGGGAGCTGTTTTTT	CASSLRPPSGRVSGELFF
TRBJ1-2	-	TRBV5-5	TRBD1	TGTGCCAGCAGCTTGGGGAACCCGGGACAGGGTCGTGGCTACACCTTC	CASSLGNPGQGRGYTF
TRBJ2-7	-	TRBV19	TRBD1	TGTGCCAGTAGTACCCAACGACAGGGGTCCGACTACGAGCAGTACTTC	CASSTQRQGSDYEQYF